This is a list of T cell receptor beta chains from one sample in a study of control samples from healthy donors and cancer patients. Sequencing used immunoSEQ multiplex PCR; TCRdb keeps in-frame clones, though not all of them. Found here are 150,000 to 200,000 clones, nearly 90% of them singletons; the top ten hold 1.4%. The source material was blood. The receptors derive from a woman between 45 and 60 years old in good health. Each CDR3 is given with its conserved first and last residue. The D gene is left open where the match is weak. Where a row states a size, it is once, few, many or the class of an expanded clone; other rows omit it.

CASSQDSRGRVANEKLFF | TGCGCCAGCAGCCAAGATAGCAGGGGCAGGGTCGCTAATGAAAAACTGTTTTTT | once | TRBJ1-4 | - | TRBV4-3 | 18
CASSLSPTREYEQYF | TGCGCCAGCAGCTTGAGCCCCACTAGGGAATACGAGCAGTACTTC | - | TRBJ2-7 | - | TRBV5-1 | 15
CASSPRRTGLVGNTEAFF | TGTGCCAGCAGCCCTAGGAGGACAGGGTTGGTCGGGAACACTGAAGCTTTCTTT | few | TRBJ1-1 | TRBD1 | TRBV13 | 18
CASSQRTGDGYTF | TGTGCCAGCAGTCAAAGGACAGGAGATGGCTACACCTTC | - | TRBJ1-2 | TRBD1 | TRBV6-2/TRBV6-3 | 13
CASSLGESYGYTF | TGTGCCAGCAGCTTGGGGGAGTCCTATGGCTACACCTTC | - | TRBJ1-2 | - | TRBV5-4 | 13
CSVSGTNTEAFF | TGCAGCGTCTCCGGGACAAACACTGAAGCTTTCTTT | - | TRBJ1-1 | - | TRBV29-1 | 12
CASSSRPLRNQPQHF | TGTGCCAGCAGTTCGCGCCCCCTGCGTAATCAGCCCCAGCATTTT | - | TRBJ1-5 | - | TRBV27 | 15
CASSRWTGGSYEQYF | TGTGCCAGCAGTCGGTGGACAGGGGGATCCTACGAGCAGTACTTC | - | TRBJ2-7 | TRBD1 | TRBV6-2/TRBV6-3 | 15
CASSLGQGAYEQYF | TGTGCCAGCAGCTTAGGCCAGGGGGCCTACGAGCAGTACTTC | - | TRBJ2-7 | TRBD1 | TRBV7-9 | 14
CASSRRQGANNEQFF | TGTGCCAGCAGCCGCAGACAGGGGGCAAACAATGAGCAGTTCTTC | - | TRBJ2-1 | TRBD1 | TRBV4-2 | 15
CASKLDRGTFYGYTF | TGTGCCAGCAAATTGGACAGGGGTACGTTCTATGGCTACACCTTC | - | TRBJ1-2 | TRBD1 | TRBV28 | 15
CASSLGQMGSPLHF | TGTGCCAGCAGCTTAGGACAGATGGGGTCACCCCTCCACTTT | many | TRBJ1-6 | - | TRBV7-8 | 14
CASSLAGGPNNEQFF | TGTGCCAGCAGCTTGGCGGGGGGGCCTAACAATGAGCAGTTCTTC | - | TRBJ2-1 | TRBD2 | TRBV5-4 | 15
CAISDPSRFQETQYF | TGTGCCATCAGTGATCCTAGCAGGTTCCAAGAGACCCAGTACTTC | - | TRBJ2-5 | - | TRBV10-3 | 15
CASTSGDLNTEAFF | TGTGCCAGCACCTCGGGGGACTTGAACACTGAAGCTTTCTTT | - | TRBJ1-1 | - | TRBV28 | 14
CSVAPRMGGLGYTF | TGCAGCGTTGCCCCCCGAATGGGGGGGCTTGGCTACACCTTC | - | TRBJ1-2 | - | TRBV29-1 | 14
CASSQDQGYEQYF | TGCGCCAGCAGCCAAGACCAGGGCTACGAGCAGTACTTC | - | TRBJ2-7 | - | TRBV4-3 | 13
CASSPVGAGGLNYGYTF | TGTGCCAGCTCACCCGTAGGTGCAGGGGGCCTTAACTATGGCTACACCTTC | - | TRBJ1-2 | TRBD1 | TRBV18 | 17
CASSLESGGNEQFF | TGTGCCAGCAGCCTCGAGAGTGGGGGCAATGAGCAGTTCTTC | - | TRBJ2-1 | - | TRBV11-3 | 14
CASSLVDRISGNTIYF | TGCGCCAGCAGCTTGGTGGACAGGATCTCTGGAAACACCATATATTTT | - | TRBJ1-3 | TRBD1 | TRBV5-1 | 16
CASRQDSPLHF | TGTGCCAGCAGACAAGATTCACCCCTCCACTTT | - | TRBJ1-6 | - | TRBV7-2 | 11
CASSPSGFEETQYF | TGTGCCAGCAGCCCCAGCGGGTTCGAAGAGACCCAGTACTTC | - | TRBJ2-5 | - | TRBV7-2 | 14
CAWSGASGLSYEQYF | TGTGCCTGGAGTGGGGCTAGCGGGCTATCCTACGAGCAGTACTTC | - | TRBJ2-7 | TRBD2 | TRBV30 | 15
CASSQEKGGYGYTF | TGTGCCAGCAGCCAAGAAAAGGGAGGCTATGGCTACACCTTC | - | TRBJ1-2 | - | TRBV3-1/TRBV3-2 | 14